The entry below gives a single T cell receptor beta chain sequence along with its context. These data are taken from a study of blood T cell repertoires in COVID-19. Turning to the study itself: T cells, B-cell-depleted T cells, or PBMCs supplied cDNA or gDNA.

Germline V CDR1 and CDR2: ENHRY, SYGVKD. This CDR3 has 15 amino acids. Trimming removed 11 bases from V and 1 base from J; junction bases left unmatched: 11. Clones were read by immunoSEQ multiplex PCR, and TCRdb kept only the in-frame ones, dropping some. The data show roughly 170,000 clones, roughly 80% seen once. Which cohort a participant joined came from the clinical history participants gave. This TCR was sampled from a woman between 40 and 55 years old with acute COVID-19. Sequenced sample: PBMCs or T cells enriched from blood (not recorded which). The chain has TRBV10-3 and TRBJ2-3; TRBD2 matches at 8 bases. CDR3 sequence (DNA): TGTGCCGCCGGGGCCAGCGGGAGAGGCACAGATACGCAGTATTTT. As protein: CAAGASGRGTDTQYF.